A single sample gave rise to the 22 T cell receptor beta chains below, sequenced in a study of blood T cell repertoires in COVID-19. TCRdb's copy holds only in-frame clones and misses some; the assay was immunoSEQ multiplex PCR. The sample shows more than 70,000 clones, 86% of them seen only once. What was sequenced was peripheral blood. The receptor source for this set is a man over 45 with active or convalescent COVID-19.

CDR3 residues: CASRPEQGTQPQHF. CDR3 in DNA: TGTGCCAGCAGACCGGAACAGGGAACTCAGCCCCAGCATTTT. The chain carries TRBV6-5 and TRBJ1-5; D is perhaps TRBD1 (6 bases). Per the germline V gene, CDR1 is MNHEY and CDR2 is SVGAGI. CDR3 length equals 14 residues. The V and J ends lost 6 bases and 6 bases respectively, with 15 bases between them.

The J gene is TRBJ2-5, the V gene TRBV19; 9 positions agree with TRBD2. The germline gives CDR1 LNHDA, CDR2 SQIVND (reference sequence). The V segment lost 10 bases and the J segment 3 bases; nucleotides outside the gene matches: 12. CDR3 length equals 15 residues. CDR3 coding DNA: TGTGCCACTTCGGGGGCTAGCGGGATGGAAGAGACCCAGTACTTC. Amino acid sequence: CATSGASGMEETQYF.

V and J are TRBV3-1 (or the pseudogene TRBV3-2) and TRBJ1-1; a possible D gene is TRBD1 (5 bases). Germline lookup yields CDR1 LGHDT and CDR2 YNNKEL (reference sequence). The CDR3 runs 15 residues. V was trimmed by 1 base and J by 4 bases, leaving 13 bases between them. The CDR3 spells CASSQVGWGGTEAFF. For the CDR3, the DNA is TGTGCCAGCAGCCAAGTGGGTTGGGGGGGCACTGAAGCTTTCTTT.

Only a few counts were recorded for this clone. The chain has TRBV6-6 and TRBJ2-7; 7 positions agree with TRBD1. Looked up from germline, CDR1 is MNHNY and CDR2 is SVGAGI (reference sequence). This CDR3 spans 13 amino acids. The V and J ends lost 4 bases and 5 bases, in that order; junction bases with no gene match: 5. The CDR3 sequence is CASSSSDRNEQYV. CDR3 nucleotides: TGTGCCAGCAGTTCCTCGGACAGGAACGAGCAGTACGTC.

The chain recombines TRBV24-1 with TRBJ2-3; D is perhaps TRBD1 (6 bases). V was clipped by 5 bases and J by 5 bases, with 13 bases between them. The V gene's germline CDR1 is KGHDR and CDR2 SFDVKD. The CDR3 contains 14 residues. The chain's CDR3 is CATSGIQGVDTQYF. The CDR3 DNA reads as TGTGCCACCAGTGGTATACAGGGTGTAGATACGCAGTATTTT.

This clone was seen a single time. The J gene is TRBJ2-5, the V gene TRBV5-6; D might be TRBD1 (6 bases). In germline, CDR1 is SGHDT, CDR2 YYEEEE. This CDR3 contains 14 residues. V lost 3 bases, J lost 3 bases, and 12 bases lay in between. In DNA, the CDR3 is TGTGCCAGCAGCTCAGGGGCTGCCAAAGAGACCCAGTACTTC. Its translation is CASSSGAAKETQYF.

J is TRBJ2-1 and V is TRBV2; D call uncertain. The V end lost 6 bases, the J end lost 5 bases, and 8 bases lay between the germline ends. The CDR3 runs 12 residues. Germline loops: CDR1 SNHLY, CDR2 FYNNEI. The CDR3 nucleotides read TGTGCCAGCAGACTTGAGGACAATGAGCAGTTCTTC. This translates into CASRLEDNEQFF.

The rearrangement joins TRBV29-1 to TRBJ1-2; D unresolved. V was cut by 0 bases and J by 5 bases, with 7 bases left in between. Germline V CDR1 and CDR2: SQVTM, ANQGSEA. The CDR3 sequence is 12 residues long. CDR3 sequence: CSVEDQAYGYTF. CDR3 bases: TGCAGCGTTGAAGATCAGGCTTATGGCTACACCTTC.

The chain links TRBV28 to TRBJ1-1; 7 nucleotides line up with TRBD1. The V segment lost 6 bases and the J segment 3 bases; nucleotides outside the gene matches: 7. This CDR3 contains 14 residues. Looked up from germline, CDR1 is MDHEN and CDR2 is SYDVKM. CDR3 in amino acids: CASSTGTEYTEAFF. CDR3 DNA: TGTGCCAGCAGCACTGGGACAGAATACACTGAAGCTTTCTTT.

V is TRBV9 and J is TRBJ2-2; 7 positions agree with TRBD2. J gave up 7 bases and V 0 bases, and 6 bases lay outside the gene matches. Germline V gene sequence: CDR1 SGDLS, CDR2 YYNGEE. The CDR3 consists of 15 residues. As DNA, the CDR3 is TGTGCCAGCAGCGTAGACGGTGGCGGGGGCGGGGAGCTGTTTTTT. Its protein product is CASSVDGGGGGELFF.

The chain carries TRBV5-1 and TRBJ2-7; 11 bases are shared with TRBD2. The CDR3 runs to 15 residues. With V trimmed by 0 bases and J by 4 bases, 3 bases remained unmatched. Germline assignment: CDR1 SGHRS and CDR2 YFSETQ. CDR3 DNA: TGCGCCAGCAGCTTGGCCGGGACTAGCGGATACGAGCAGTACTTC. It yields the protein CASSLAGTSGYEQYF.

The CDR3 coding sequence is TGTGCCAGCAGACCCATCGCGGGGTACGAGCAGTACGTC. Protein product: CASRPIAGYEQYV. V gene TRBV7-9 combines with J gene TRBJ2-7, with a possible D match to TRBD2 (6 bases). Germline CDR1 reads SEHNR; CDR2 reads FQNEAQ (reference sequence). The CDR3 runs 13 residues. V lost 6 bases, J lost 4 bases, and 13 bases lay in between.

This clone was seen a single time. CDR3 DNA sequence: TGTGCCTGGTTCAGGGGGCGCGATTCTGCCGGGGAGCTGTTTTTT. This sequence encodes CAWFRGRDSAGELFF. V gene TRBV30 combines with J gene TRBJ2-2, with 8 positions matching TRBD1. V dropped 5 bases and J dropped 6; count of bases not matched to a gene: 11. The CDR3 is 15 amino acids. Germline V gives CDR1 GTSNPN, CDR2 SVGIG (reference sequence).

The chain joins TRBV5-1 to TRBJ2-5; D is unclear. This CDR3 has 13 residues. Germline lookup yields CDR1 SGHRS and CDR2 YFSETQ. V was trimmed by 0 bases and J by 2 bases, leaving 5 bases between them. This CDR3 reads CASSLDQQETQYF. The CDR3 bases are TGCGCCAGCAGCTTGGACCAGCAAGAGACCCAGTACTTC.

V gene TRBV12-5 combines with J gene TRBJ2-3, with 9 bases aligning to TRBD2. Trimming at V came to 0 bases and at J to 1 base, leaving 5 bases not matched to a gene. The germline CDR1 and CDR2 sequences are LGHNT and FRNRAP. The CDR3 spans 17 residues. In DNA form, the CDR3 reads TGTGCTAGTGGTTTGGTACTAGCGGGCGTCGGCACAGATACGCAGTATTTT. Residues: CASGLVLAGVGTDTQYF.

The chain employs TRBV19 and TRBJ2-1; possibly TRBD2 for D (5 bases). Germline CDR1 LNHDA, CDR2 SQIVND (reference sequence). The CDR3 is 15 amino acids. V was trimmed by 2 bases and J by 2 bases, leaving 10 bases between them. Here the CDR3 reads CASSIRPGTYNEQFF. DNA for the CDR3: TGTGCCAGTAGTATAAGACCCGGGACCTACAATGAGCAGTTCTTC.

The chain joins TRBV4-3 to TRBJ1-2; TRBD1 aligns across 10 bases. V lost 0 bases, J lost 4 bases, and 8 bases stayed unmatched. Germline assignment: CDR1 LGHNA and CDR2 YSLEER. CDR3 length: 17 amino acids. The CDR3 here is CASSQDVGDRGFYGYTF. The CDR3 DNA sequence: TGCGCCAGCAGCCAAGATGTGGGGGACAGGGGATTCTATGGCTACACCTTC.

The chain is built from TRBV7-7 and TRBJ2-7; tentative D call: TRBD2 (5 bases). The CDR3 runs to 15 residues. Looked up from germline, CDR1 is SSHAT and CDR2 is FNYEAQ (reference sequence). The V end was cut by 0 bases, the J end by 0 bases, with 9 bases between. The CDR3 loop is CASSLAPGNSYEQYF. The CDR3 DNA reads as TGTGCCAGCAGCTTAGCGCCGGGGAACTCCTACGAGCAGTACTTC. Variable domain in full (rest from reference TRBV7-7 and TRBJ2-7): GAGVSQSPRYKVTKRGQDVTLRCDPISSHATLYWYQQALGQGPEFLTYFNYEAQPDKSGLPSDRFSAERPEGSISTLTIQRTEQRDSAMYRCASSLAPGNSYEQYFGPGTRLTVT.

The V gene is TRBV7-2, the J gene TRBJ2-2; D is perhaps TRBD1 (5 bases). CDR3 length: 14 residues. CDR1 is SGHTA, CDR2 FQGNSA, per germline. Trimming left V 7 bases short and J 0 bases short, with 9 bases between. The chain's CDR3 is CASIQGPNTGELFF. The DNA for the CDR3 is TGTGCCAGCATCCAGGGTCCGAACACCGGGGAGCTGTTTTTT.

The genes are TRBV14 and TRBJ1-5, with no clear D. CDR1 is SGHDN, CDR2 FVKESK, per germline. Trimming left V 2 bases short and J 5 bases short, with 7 bases between. The CDR3 sequence is 13 residues long. The CDR3 is CASSQSGHQPQHF. The CDR3 DNA follows: TGTGCCAGCAGCCAAAGCGGACATCAGCCCCAGCATTTT.

This clone was counted a few times. The V call is TRBV10-1, the J call TRBJ2-7; D not resolved. The germline V gene encodes CDR1 WNHNN and CDR2 SYGVQD (reference sequence). There are 13 residues in the CDR3. With 3 bases removed from V and 7 bases from J, the gap between germline ends came to 13 bases. The CDR3 is CASSDPDTREQYF. CDR3 coding DNA: TGCGCCAGCAGTGACCCCGACACTCGGGAGCAGTACTTC.

The V call is TRBV2, the J call TRBJ1-1; 7 positions match TRBD1. Trimming cost V 7 bases and J 0 bases; bases outside gene matches: 2. The germline gives CDR1 SNHLY, CDR2 FYNNEI. The length of the CDR3 is 13 residues. The DNA of the CDR3 is TGTGCCAGCACCGGACAGGTGAACACTGAAGCTTTCTTT. Its translation: CASTGQVNTEAFF.